What follows describes a single T cell receptor (beta chain). The V end was cut by 1 base, the J end by 2 bases, with 14 bases between. CDR1 SGHTS and CDR2 YDEGEE come from the germline V gene. CDR3 length: 16 residues. Sequencing used immunoSEQ multiplex PCR; TCRdb keeps in-frame clones, though not all of them. The data show around 100,000 clones, roughly 87% seen once. These data originate in a study of control samples from healthy donors and cancer patients. The material sequenced was blood. This TCR came from a woman between 45 and 65 years old in good health. This chain uses TRBV5-8 with TRBJ2-3; perhaps TRBD2 as D (6 bases). CDR3 residues: CASSLFGGSNTDTQYF. The DNA of the CDR3 is TGTGCCAGCAGCTTGTTTGGAGGGTCTAACACAGATACGCAGTATTTT.